This entry lists 12 T cell receptor beta chains sequenced from one sample in a study of shared clonotypes between healthy human individuals. Sequencing was performed with immunoSEQ multiplex PCR; in TCRdb, only in-frame clones are kept and a portion is missing. The sample has about 1 million clones, about 75% seen once. Input material: memory CD4+ T cells sorted from blood. Described subset: CD45RA-negative fraction. Source of these receptors: a young man in good health.

The V gene is TRBV6-5, the J gene TRBJ2-1; TRBD2 matches at 13 bases. Looked up from germline, CDR1 is MNHEY and CDR2 is SVGAGI. With V trimmed by 4 bases and J by 10 bases, 7 bases remained unmatched. The CDR3 extends over 15 amino acids. The CDR3 coding sequence is TGTGCCAGCAGTTCCGGACTAGCGGGAGTAGGAGAGCAGTTCTTC. Amino acids: CASSSGLAGVGEQFF.

V is TRBV6-1 and J is TRBJ2-1; 10 bases align to TRBD1. The V gene end was trimmed by 5 bases and the J gene end by 8 bases; junction bases not matched to a gene: 9. CDR3 length: 15 residues. Germline V gene sequence: CDR1 MNHNS, CDR2 SASEGT. CDR3 DNA: TGTGCCAGCAGTCGTCCTGGACAGGGGGTGTATGAGCAGTTCTTC. Translating gives CASSRPGQGVYEQFF.

This clone has more than one count but fewer than ten. The V gene is TRBV15, the J gene TRBJ1-6; no reliable D call. Trimming removed 4 bases from V and 4 bases from J, with 11 bases in between. Germline values: CDR1 LNHNV, CDR2 YYDKDF (reference sequence). This CDR3 region has 15 residues. The CDR3 bases are TGTGCCACCAGCACTCATCAATTATATAATTCACCCCTCCACTTT. Translation gives CATSTHQLYNSPLHF.

The V call is TRBV11-3, the J call TRBJ2-7, with D possibly being TRBD1 or TRBD2 (5 bases each). V lost 5 bases and J lost 5, with 22 bases in between. Germline CDR1 and CDR2: SGHNT and YENEEA. This CDR3 has 16 residues. CDR3 amino acids: CASSLGTPTGINEQYF. The CDR3 nucleotides are TGTGCCAGCAGCCTCGGGACCCCAACGGGGATTAACGAGCAGTACTTC. Drawing the rest from reference TRBV11-3 and TRBJ2-7, the complete variable domain is EAGVVQSPRYKIIEKKQPVAFWCNPISGHNTLYWYLQNLGQGPELLIRYENEEAVDDSQLPKDRFSAERLKGVDSTLKIQPAELGDSAVYLCASSLGTPTGINEQYFGPGTRLTVT.

The V call is TRBV2, the J call TRBJ2-7; D remains ambiguous. The length of the CDR3 is 16 residues. Germline V gene lookup returns CDR1 SNHLY and CDR2 FYNNEI. The V end was cut by 2 bases, the J end by 3 bases, with 17 bases between. The CDR3 nucleotides read TGTGCCAGCAGTGAACACTTAGCTCCACCAAACTACGAGCAGTACTTC. Amino acid sequence: CASSEHLAPPNYEQYF.

The CDR3 loop is CASSSPDTQYF. The CDR3 bases are TGTGCCAGCTCATCGCCAGATACGCAGTATTTT. The V and J genes are TRBV18 and TRBJ2-3; D gene uncertain. The CDR3 extends over 11 amino acids. Germline V CDR1 and CDR2: KGHSH, LQKENI. Trimming shortened V by 5 bases and J by 4 bases, and 4 bases separated the two germline ends.

This clone was observed once. V usage is TRBV6-5 and J usage is TRBJ1-2; TRBD1 aligns across 8 bases. The CDR3 runs to 15 residues. CDR1 is MNHEY and CDR2 is SVGAGI in the germline V gene. Trimming took 5 bases from V and 4 from J; bases not matched to a gene: 9. DNA for the CDR3: TGTGCCAGCAGTAAACAGGGGGGGGAAGGCTATGGCTACACCTTC. Translating it yields CASSKQGGEGYGYTF.

V usage is TRBV27 and J usage is TRBJ2-2; D is tentatively TRBD1 or TRBD2 (6 bases each). This CDR3 spans 13 amino acids. Germline V gives CDR1 MNHEY, CDR2 SMNVEV (reference sequence). The V and J ends lost 5 bases and 9 bases respectively, with 13 bases between them. The CDR3 sequence: CASSLTGARELFF. CDR3 DNA: TGTGCCAGCAGTCTGACGGGGGCCAGGGAGCTGTTTTTT.

The rearrangement links TRBV6-4 to TRBJ1-2; D perhaps matches TRBD1 (5 bases). V dropped 0 bases and J dropped 8 bases, with 10 bases sitting between them. CDR1 MRHNA and CDR2 SNTAGT come from the germline V gene. This CDR3 has 13 residues. The CDR3 loop is CASSDSGEKGYTF. The CDR3 DNA sequence: TGTGCCAGCAGTGACTCGGGGGAGAAAGGCTACACCTTC.

The chain joins TRBV5-6 to TRBJ2-5, with D uncertain. This CDR3 region has 15 residues. The germline V gene has CDR1 SGHDT and CDR2 YYEEEE. V lost 4 bases to trimming and J lost 6 bases, with 19 bases between them. Here the CDR3 DNA reads TGTGCCAGCAGCAGGTTGACCAGCGACTCCAAGACCCAGTACTTC. Protein product: CASSRLTSDSKTQYF.

This clone appeared once. The genes are TRBV28 and TRBJ1-5, with TRBD1 identical over 7 bases. Germline CDR1 MDHEN, CDR2 SYDVKM. Losses at the gene ends were 5 bases for V and 5 bases for J; bases not matched to a gene: 6. This CDR3 contains 14 residues. CDR3 protein: CASSRRQGHQPQHF. In DNA, the CDR3 is TGTGCCAGCAGTCGGAGACAGGGCCATCAGCCCCAGCATTTT.

This clone was seen ten or more times. This chain uses TRBV18 with TRBJ1-3; D possibly corresponds to TRBD1 (6 bases). This CDR3 spans 16 amino acids. Germline CDR1 reads KGHSH; CDR2 reads LQKENI. Trimming took off 0 bases at V and 4 bases at J, with 13 bases between the two ends. The CDR3 region has the DNA TGTGCCAGCTCACCACCCGAGAGGGGGGAAGGAAACACCATATATTTT. This gives the protein CASSPPERGEGNTIYF.